Given below is one T cell receptor beta chain in context. Its target antigen remains unknown. No much larger clone is present one base from it, and per-base qualities are unavailable. This sample was included in a study of CD8 T cells in Susac syndrome (dated by TCRdb to the late 2010s). About the investigation overall: The study used repertoire sequencing to test whether antigen drove CD8+ T cell activation and differentiation in Susac syndrome. Broader findings and caveats from the paper: The TCR sequencing and HLA analysis was acknowledged to have included a relatively small number of individuals.

Peripheral blood CD8+ and CD4+ T cells from healthy donors, Susac syndrome patients and multiple sclerosis patients were profiled by high-throughput TCR beta sequencing. Healthy donors were included as age- and sex-matched controls. Bulk CD8+ and CD4+ T cells were purified by magnetic negative isolation, while CD8+ TEMRA cells were enriched using FACS. Blood was collected in EDTA tubes and processed within 24 hours, with PBMCs isolated through density gradient centrifugation. PBMCs intended for TCR sequencing were cryopreserved in liquid nitrogen and thawed later in a water bath at 37 degrees C. The sorted or isolated CD4+, CD8+ and CD8+ TEMRA cells had a purity of 90% or higher. The CDR3 goes from the cysteine to the phenylalanine over 15 residues. CDR3 DNA is the only sequence kept; it has 45 bases, read in frame from the first base. Cut back by 5 bases and 2 bases, the V and J ends lie 15 bases apart. CDR1 and CDR2, per the germline V gene, are SGHVS and FQNEAQ.

RNA was extracted with the RNeasy kit and roughly 0.5 to 1 ug was reverse transcribed using random hexamers. The immunoSEQ multiplex PCR assay, covering 54 Vbeta and 13 Jbeta segments, was used to amplify TCR beta CDR3 regions. To correct PCR amplification bias, a synthetic template baseline was used for both primer optimization and computational correction. The authors processed their data as follows. Reads were assigned to V, D and J genes according to IMGT and analyzed in immunoSEQ Analyzer, with only productive sequences retained. Clonality was calculated as one minus the Shannon entropy normalized by log2 of the number of productive unique sequences. For each patient and control, public and private clones were evaluated among the 100 most prevalent clones. Susac-specific clones were defined as absent from healthy and MS cohorts, 1052 published viral clones and other ImmuneACCESS disease sequences. TCRdb ran its own pipeline on the public reads, namely fastp trimming at Q25 and MiXCR clone calling, and kept in-frame beta chains. Here each entry gathers all rows of one CDR3 protein and keeps the most common genes and DNA. The V and J calls were not made by the authors but by TCRdb's processing. The sample includes over 100,000 distinct CDR3 sequences, with 80% to 95% observed a single time. Of the sample, 0.11% to 0.15% is held by the ten largest clones.

The sequence joins TRBV7-8 to TRBJ1-1, with an unclear D gene assignment. Sequencing input: CD4+ T cells from PBMCs. This TCR derives from a human donor in good health. The CDR3 sequence is CASSPPRWANTEAFF. The DNA reads as follows: TGTGCCAGCAGCCCCCCCCGATGGGCAAACACTGAAGCTTTCTTT. Reference TRBV7-8 and TRBJ1-1 proteins supply the regions before and after the CDR3; the full variable domain is: GAGVSQSPRYKVAKRGQDVALRCDPISGHVSLFWYQQALGQGPEFLTYFQNEAQLDKSGLPSDRFFAERPEGSVSTLKIQRTQQEDSAVYLCASSPPRWANTEAFFGQGTRLTVV.